These T cell receptor beta chains were read from a single sample in a study of blood T cell repertoires in COVID-19. Produced via immunoSEQ multiplex PCR; TCRdb's table is partial and in-frame only. The table shows about 15,000 clones, with 80% to 90% occurring only once. Sequencing was carried out using peripheral blood. The source of these receptors is a man between 70 and 80 years old in a cohort sampled during active COVID-19. The CDR3 runs from the conserved cysteine through the conserved F or W. The order of the fields is clone size, J gene, CDR3 length, D gene, V gene, CDR3 protein, CDR3 DNA. A D gene is named only where the DNA matches it firmly. Clone sizes are given selectively: once, few, many, or a class where the clone is expanded.

>NA|TRBJ2-5|16|TRBD2|TRBV7-2
CASSSGGGAGEETQYF
TGTGCCAGCAGCTCCGGCGGAGGAGCGGGAGAAGAGACCCAGTACTTC
>NA|TRBJ2-5|13|NA|TRBV28
CANRQQGKETQYF
TGTGCCAACCGACAACAGGGAAAAGAGACCCAGTACTTC
>NA|TRBJ2-3|18|NA|TRBV27
CASSLGGRAGVGTDTQYF
TGTGCCAGCAGTTTGGGGGGCAGGGCGGGAGTGGGCACAGATACGCAGTATTTT
>NA|TRBJ2-4|17|TRBD2|TRBV5-1
CASSLGTSGIAKNIQYF
TGCGCCAGCAGCTTGGGGACTAGCGGGATAGCCAAAAACATTCAGTACTTC
>NA|TRBJ2-7|14|NA|TRBV15
CATSTNRVTYEQYF
TGTGCCACCAGCACCAACAGGGTTACCTACGAGCAGTACTTC
>NA|TRBJ1-5|15|NA|TRBV6-5
CASTADRNSNQPQHF
TGTGCCAGCACCGCCGACAGGAATAGCAATCAGCCCCAGCATTTT
>NA|TRBJ2-1|14|TRBD2|TRBV9
CASSVVPSGNEQFF
TGTGCCAGCAGCGTAGTCCCTAGCGGCAATGAGCAGTTCTTC
>NA|TRBJ1-5|14|NA|TRBV6-5
CASRGAVSNQPQHF
TGTGCCAGCCGGGGGGCCGTTAGCAATCAGCCCCAGCATTTT
>few|TRBJ2-2|16|TRBD2|TRBV10-3
CAISERAGETTGELFF
TGTGCCATCAGTGAGAGGGCGGGAGAGACCACCGGGGAGCTGTTTTTT
>NA|TRBJ2-5|16|TRBD1|TRBV7-2
CASSLAGQGIQETQYF
TGTGCCAGCAGCTTAGCGGGACAGGGGATCCAAGAGACCCAGTACTTC
>NA|TRBJ1-2|14|TRBD1|TRBV7-9
CASSLGTGEYGYTF
TGTGCCAGCAGCTTAGGGACAGGGGAGTATGGCTACACCTTC
>NA|TRBJ2-3|17|NA|TRBV19
CASSDSARHLSTDTQYF
TGTGCCAGTAGTGATTCGGCCAGACACCTAAGCACAGATACGCAGTATTTT
>NA|TRBJ1-2|13|NA|TRBV6-5
CASSIQGYYGYTF
TGTGCCAGCAGCATACAGGGATACTATGGCTACACCTTC
>NA|TRBJ2-1|18|TRBD2|TRBV3-1/TRBV3-2
CASSKGWTSGSRYNEQFF
TGTGCCAGCTCAAAGGGGTGGACTAGCGGGAGTAGATACAATGAGCAGTTCTTC
>NA|TRBJ2-1|14|TRBD2|TRBV11-3
CASSSGLGGNEQFF
TGTGCCAGCAGCTCGGGACTAGGGGGCAATGAGCAGTTCTTC
>NA|TRBJ2-7|12|NA|TRBV7-9
CASSSQGTEQYF
TGTGCCAGCAGCTCACAGGGTACCGAGCAGTACTTC
>NA|TRBJ2-7|13|NA|TRBV7-9
CASSLENLGGQYF
TGTGCCAGCAGCTTGGAGAATTTAGGCGGGCAGTACTTC
>NA|TRBJ2-1|14|NA|TRBV28
CASTSTSSYNEQFF
TGTGCCAGTACTAGCACCAGCTCCTACAATGAGCAGTTCTTC
>NA|TRBJ2-1|15|NA|TRBV19
CASSSHYSQNNEQFF
TGTGCCAGTAGTTCTCACTATTCCCAAAACAATGAGCAGTTCTTC
>medium-sized|TRBJ1-5|13|NA|TRBV2
CASSEKHNQPQHF
TGTGCCAGCAGTGAAAAACACAATCAGCCCCAGCATTTT
>NA|TRBJ2-7|15|TRBD2|TRBV27
CASSLETSGKNEQYF
TGTGCCAGCAGTCTAGAGACTAGCGGGAAAAACGAGCAGTACTTC
>NA|TRBJ1-1|15|NA|TRBV6-5
CASSYRGTRNTEAFF
TGTGCCAGCAGTTACCGAGGGACAAGGAACACTGAAGCTTTCTTT
>NA|TRBJ2-3|16|TRBD2|TRBV4-1
CASSQESSGSADTQYF
TGCGCCAGCAGCCAAGAATCCAGCGGGAGCGCAGATACGCAGTATTTT
>NA|TRBJ2-5|14|TRBD2|TRBV5-4
CASSPLAGSKTQYF
TGTGCCAGCAGTCCTCTAGCGGGTTCCAAGACCCAGTACTTC
>NA|TRBJ1-6|14|NA|TRBV10-3
CAISGEGNNSPLHF
TGTGCCATCAGTGGGGAGGGGAATAATTCACCCCTCCACTTT
>NA|TRBJ2-5|14|TRBD1|TRBV9
CASSGQGAGETQYF
TGTGCCAGCAGCGGACAGGGGGCAGGGGAGACCCAGTACTTC
>once|TRBJ2-1|15|TRBD1|TRBV7-2
CASSTDRGRYNEQFF
TGTGCCAGCAGCACAGACAGGGGTCGATACAATGAGCAGTTCTTC
>NA|TRBJ2-2|15|TRBD1|TRBV7-2
CASSSRTGGFGELFF
TGTGCCAGCAGCTCTCGGACAGGGGGCTTCGGGGAGCTGTTTTTT
>NA|TRBJ2-3|14|NA|TRBV2
CASSPRDSEDTQYF
TGTGCCAGCAGCCCCCGGGACTCCGAAGATACGCAGTATTTT
>NA|TRBJ2-1|14|NA|TRBV2
CASSVDGGVNEQFF
TGTGCCAGCAGTGTCGACGGAGGGGTCAATGAGCAGTTCTTC
>NA|TRBJ2-5|14|NA|TRBV5-1
CASSNTGSDETQYF
TGCGCCAGCAGCAACACAGGCAGCGACGAGACCCAGTACTTC
>NA|TRBJ2-5|18|TRBD1|TRBV5-1
CASSYSSVGQGVRETQYF
TGCGCCAGCAGCTATTCCTCCGTCGGACAGGGGGTACGAGAGACCCAGTACTTC
>NA|TRBJ2-1|16|NA|TRBV27
CASSLASRLFYNEQFF
TGTGCCAGCAGTTTGGCTAGCAGACTATTCTACAATGAGCAGTTCTTC
>NA|TRBJ2-7|15|TRBD2|TRBV5-1
CASSVTSGRLYEQYF
TGCGCCAGCAGCGTTACTAGCGGGAGGTTGTACGAGCAGTACTTC
>NA|TRBJ2-7|13|TRBD1|TRBV5-8
CASSYGTAYEQYF
TGTGCCAGCAGTTACGGGACAGCGTACGAGCAGTACTTC
>NA|TRBJ2-7|13|NA|TRBV24-1
CATSDRHSYEQYF
TGTGCCACCAGTGATCGACACTCCTACGAGCAGTACTTC
>NA|TRBJ2-5|13|NA|TRBV7-2
CASSFKIQETQYF
TGTGCCAGCAGCTTTAAAATCCAAGAGACCCAGTACTTC
>NA|TRBJ2-5|15|TRBD2|TRBV18
CASSIGGGGQETQYF
TGTGCCAGCTCGATTGGCGGGGGGGGTCAAGAGACCCAGTACTTC
>NA|TRBJ2-1|16|TRBD1|TRBV7-8
CASSLLTGYEHNEQFF
TGTGCCAGCAGCTTACTGACAGGGTATGAGCACAATGAGCAGTTCTTC
>once|TRBJ2-5|14|NA|TRBV6-2/TRBV6-3
CASSYHRTEETQYF
TGTGCCAGCAGTTACCACAGGACGGAAGAGACCCAGTACTTC
>NA|TRBJ1-1|14|NA|TRBV19
CASSSGLSNTEAFF
TGTGCCAGTAGTTCCGGACTTTCTAACACTGAAGCTTTCTTT
>NA|TRBJ2-5|17|NA|TRBV2
CASSGQALYPDQETQYF
TGTGCCAGCAGTGGGCAAGCGCTCTACCCGGACCAAGAGACCCAGTACTTC
>NA|TRBJ1-1|15|TRBD1|TRBV14
CASSPWTGSNTEAFF
TGTGCCAGCAGCCCATGGACAGGGTCGAACACTGAAGCTTTCTTT
>few|TRBJ1-5|14|TRBD1|TRBV6-5
CASSPGDRDQPQHF
TGTGCCAGCAGTCCTGGGGACAGGGATCAGCCCCAGCATTTT
>NA|TRBJ1-4|13|NA|TRBV6-5
CATNRAPNEKLFF
TGTGCCACTAACAGAGCCCCTAATGAAAAACTGTTTTTT
>NA|TRBJ2-1|13|NA|TRBV7-3
CASSPSPRLEQFF
TGTGCCAGCAGCCCAAGCCCCCGACTGGAGCAGTTCTTC
>NA|TRBJ1-5|15|TRBD1|TRBV28
CASRTGTGGNQPQHF
TGTGCCAGCAGAACCGGGACAGGGGGCAATCAGCCCCAGCATTTT
>NA|TRBJ2-1|15|NA|TRBV6-4
CASSDSIASYNEQFF
TGTGCCAGCAGTGACTCGATAGCTTCCTACAATGAGCAGTTCTTC
>NA|TRBJ2-7|17|TRBD1|TRBV19
CASSPQGQSLSSYEQYF
TGTGCCAGTAGTCCCCAGGGACAGTCCCTGAGCTCCTACGAGCAGTACTTC
>NA|TRBJ2-1|16|NA|TRBV7-3
CASSPLTVSRHNEQFF
TGTGCCAGCAGCCCCTTAACAGTGTCGAGACACAATGAGCAGTTCTTC
>NA|TRBJ2-7|16|NA|TRBV12-2
CASRLARLAGVYEQYF
TGTGCAAGTCGCTTAGCGCGACTAGCGGGAGTTTACGAGCAGTACTTC
>NA|TRBJ2-3|12|NA|TRBV28
CASKNTVEAQYF
TGTGCCAGCAAGAACACCGTCGAGGCGCAGTATTTT
>few|TRBJ1-2|12|NA|TRBV30
CAWRAGAYGYTF
TGTGCCTGGAGGGCGGGGGCTTATGGCTACACCTTC